This TCR beta chain was recorded in a study of tumor T cells in aggressive B-cell lymphoma. Germline V gene lookup returns CDR1 MDHEN and CDR2 SYDVKM. Trimming stripped 2 bases from V and 10 bases from J, with 9 bases between. The CDR3 runs to 12 residues. Profiled with immunoSEQ multiplex PCR; TCRdb holds only in-frame clones, not every one. The sample has 2,000 or so clones, roughly 80% seen once. Sequences were obtained from tumor tissue. The source of this sequence is an adult with diffuse large B cell lymphoma. The V call is TRBV28, the J call TRBJ2-1, with D uncertain. The CDR3 reads CASSLSREEQFF. The CDR3 region has the DNA TGTGCCAGCAGTTTAAGCCGAGAAGAGCAGTTCTTC.